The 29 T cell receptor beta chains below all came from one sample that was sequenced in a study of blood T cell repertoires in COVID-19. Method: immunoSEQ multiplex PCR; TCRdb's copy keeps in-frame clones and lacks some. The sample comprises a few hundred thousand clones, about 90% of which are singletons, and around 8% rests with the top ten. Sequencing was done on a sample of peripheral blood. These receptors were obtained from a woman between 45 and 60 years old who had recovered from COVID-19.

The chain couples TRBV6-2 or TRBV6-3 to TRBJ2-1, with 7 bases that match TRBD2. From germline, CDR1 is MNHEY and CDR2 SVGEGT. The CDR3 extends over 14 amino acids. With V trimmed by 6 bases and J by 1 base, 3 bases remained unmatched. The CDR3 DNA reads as TGTGCCAGCAGCGGGAGGTTTTCCTACAATGAGCAGTTCTTC. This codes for CASSGRFSYNEQFF.

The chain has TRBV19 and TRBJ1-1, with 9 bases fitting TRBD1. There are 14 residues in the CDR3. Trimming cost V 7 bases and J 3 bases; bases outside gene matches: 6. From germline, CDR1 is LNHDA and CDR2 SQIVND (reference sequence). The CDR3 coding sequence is TGTGCCAGTATCTCACGGACAGGGGACACTGAAGCTTTCTTT. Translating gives CASISRTGDTEAFF.

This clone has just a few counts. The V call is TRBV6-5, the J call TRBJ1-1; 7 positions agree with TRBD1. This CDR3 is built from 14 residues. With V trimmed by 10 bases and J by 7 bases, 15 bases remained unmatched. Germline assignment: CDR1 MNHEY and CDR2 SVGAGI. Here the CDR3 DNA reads TGTGCCAACGAAGAGACTGCCGGGACAGTTGAAGCTTTCTTT. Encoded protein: CANEETAGTVEAFF.

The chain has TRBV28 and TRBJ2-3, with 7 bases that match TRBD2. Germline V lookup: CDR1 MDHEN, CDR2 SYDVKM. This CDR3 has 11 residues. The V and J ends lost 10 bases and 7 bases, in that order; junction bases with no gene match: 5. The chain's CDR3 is CATLAANTQYF. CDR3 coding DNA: TGTGCCACCCTAGCGGCTAATACGCAGTATTTT.

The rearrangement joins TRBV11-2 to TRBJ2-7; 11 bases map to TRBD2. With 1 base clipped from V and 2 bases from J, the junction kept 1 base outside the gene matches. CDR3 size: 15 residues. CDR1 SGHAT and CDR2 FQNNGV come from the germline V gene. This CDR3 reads CASSLGLAGTYEQYF. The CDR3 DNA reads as TGTGCCAGCAGCTTAGGACTAGCGGGGACCTACGAGCAGTACTTC.

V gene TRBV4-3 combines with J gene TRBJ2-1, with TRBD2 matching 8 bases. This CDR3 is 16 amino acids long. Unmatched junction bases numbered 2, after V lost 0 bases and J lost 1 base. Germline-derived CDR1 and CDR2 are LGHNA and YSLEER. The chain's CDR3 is CASSQDSGNSYNEQFF. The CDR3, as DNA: TGCGCCAGCAGCCAAGATAGCGGGAATTCCTACAATGAGCAGTTCTTC.

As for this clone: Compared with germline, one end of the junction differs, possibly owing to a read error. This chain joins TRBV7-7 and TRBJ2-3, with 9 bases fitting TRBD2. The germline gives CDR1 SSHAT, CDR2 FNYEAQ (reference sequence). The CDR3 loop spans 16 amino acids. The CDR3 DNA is TGTGCTAGCAGCCTCATAGCGGGAGCGGGAACAGATACGCAGTATTTT. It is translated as CASSLIAGAGTDTQYF.

Here the CDR3 DNA reads TGTGCCAGCAGCAGGACCGACAGGGTCGGCCACGAGCAGTACTTC. Protein product: CASSRTDRVGHEQYF. The chain couples TRBV11-2 to TRBJ2-7, with 7 bases matching TRBD1. Per germline, CDR1 SGHAT and CDR2 FQNNGV. The J segment lost 5 bases and the V segment lost 5 bases, leaving 12 bases of the junction unmatched. The CDR3 has 15 residues.

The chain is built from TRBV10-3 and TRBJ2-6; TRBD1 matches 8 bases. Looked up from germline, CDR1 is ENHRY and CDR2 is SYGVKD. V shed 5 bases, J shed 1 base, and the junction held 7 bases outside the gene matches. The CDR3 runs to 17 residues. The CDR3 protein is CAISRQGRMSGANVLTF. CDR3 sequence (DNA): TGTGCCATCAGTCGACAGGGGAGGATGTCTGGGGCCAACGTCCTGACTTTC.

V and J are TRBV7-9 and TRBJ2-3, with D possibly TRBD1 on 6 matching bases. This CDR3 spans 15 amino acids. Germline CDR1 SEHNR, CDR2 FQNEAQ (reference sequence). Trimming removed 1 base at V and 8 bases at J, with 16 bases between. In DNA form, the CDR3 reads TGTGCCAGCAGCTTAGGTACAGGGTTTGACGGTACGCAGTATTTT. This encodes CASSLGTGFDGTQYF. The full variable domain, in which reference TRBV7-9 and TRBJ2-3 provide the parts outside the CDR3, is DTGVSQNPRHKITKRGQNVTFRCDPISEHNRLYWYRQTLGQGPEFLTYFQNEAQLEKSRLLSDRFSAERPKGSFSTLEIQRTEQGDSAMYLCASSLGTGFDGTQYFGPGTRLTVL.

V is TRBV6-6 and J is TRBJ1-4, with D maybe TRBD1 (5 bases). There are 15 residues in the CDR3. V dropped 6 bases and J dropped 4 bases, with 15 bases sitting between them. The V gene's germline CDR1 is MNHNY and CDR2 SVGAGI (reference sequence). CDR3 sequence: CASRRPTALNEKLFF. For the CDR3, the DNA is TGTGCCAGCAGGCGGCCGACAGCCCTTAATGAAAAACTGTTTTTT.

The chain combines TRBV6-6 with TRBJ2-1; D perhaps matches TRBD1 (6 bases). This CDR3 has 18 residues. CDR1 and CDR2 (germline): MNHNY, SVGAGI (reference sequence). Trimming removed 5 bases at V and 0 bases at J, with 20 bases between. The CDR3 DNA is TGTGCCAGCAGTCCCTACTCGACAGGTTTTAGCTCCTACAATGAGCAGTTCTTC. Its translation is CASSPYSTGFSSYNEQFF.

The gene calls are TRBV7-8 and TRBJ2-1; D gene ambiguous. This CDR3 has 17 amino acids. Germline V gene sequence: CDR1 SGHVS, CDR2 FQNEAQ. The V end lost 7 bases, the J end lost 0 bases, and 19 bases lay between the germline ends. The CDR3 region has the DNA TGTGCCAGCACCCCGCCCTTAAGAGAAAGCTCCTACAATGAGCAGTTCTTC. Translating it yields CASTPPLRESSYNEQFF. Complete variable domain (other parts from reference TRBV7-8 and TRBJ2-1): GAGVSQSPRYKVAKRGQDVALRCDPISGHVSLFWYQQALGQGPEFLTYFQNEAQLDKSGLPSDRFFAERPEGSVSTLKIQRTQQEDSAVYLCASTPPLRESSYNEQFFGPGTRLTVL.

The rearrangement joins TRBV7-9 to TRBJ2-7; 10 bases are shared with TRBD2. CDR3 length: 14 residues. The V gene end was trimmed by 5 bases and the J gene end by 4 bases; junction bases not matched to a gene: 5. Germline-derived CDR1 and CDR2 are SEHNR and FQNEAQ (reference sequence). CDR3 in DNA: TGTGCCAGCAGCCCTAGCGGGAGAGGGTACGAGCAGTACTTC. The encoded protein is CASSPSGRGYEQYF.

Here the CDR3 DNA reads TGTGCCAGTAGTATAAGTCGAGCAACCTCTGGAAACACCATATATTTT. This codes for CASSISRATSGNTIYF. The V call is TRBV19, the J call TRBJ1-3; D call uncertain. This CDR3 is 16 amino acids long. V gave up 2 bases and J gave up 0 bases, with 11 bases separating them. The germline V gene encodes CDR1 LNHDA and CDR2 SQIVND (reference sequence).

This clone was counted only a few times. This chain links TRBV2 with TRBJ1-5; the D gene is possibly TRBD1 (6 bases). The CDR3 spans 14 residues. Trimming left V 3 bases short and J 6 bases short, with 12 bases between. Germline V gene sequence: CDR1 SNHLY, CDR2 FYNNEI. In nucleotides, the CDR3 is TGTGCCAGCAGTGAGTCAGGGGTCGGTCAGCCCCAGCATTTT. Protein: CASSESGVGQPQHF.

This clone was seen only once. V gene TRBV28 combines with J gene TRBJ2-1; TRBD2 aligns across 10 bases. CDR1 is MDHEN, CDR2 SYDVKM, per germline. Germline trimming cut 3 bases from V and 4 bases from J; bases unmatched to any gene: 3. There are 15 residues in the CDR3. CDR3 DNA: TGTGCCAGCAGTTTGACTAGCGGGCTGTACAATGAGCAGTTCTTC. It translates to CASSLTSGLYNEQFF.

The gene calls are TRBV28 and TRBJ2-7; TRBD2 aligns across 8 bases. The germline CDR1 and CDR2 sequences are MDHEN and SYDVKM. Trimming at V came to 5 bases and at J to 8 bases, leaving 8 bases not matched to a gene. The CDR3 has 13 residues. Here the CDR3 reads CASSVATSAKQYF. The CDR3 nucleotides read TGTGCCAGCAGTGTCGCGACTAGCGCGAAGCAGTACTTC.

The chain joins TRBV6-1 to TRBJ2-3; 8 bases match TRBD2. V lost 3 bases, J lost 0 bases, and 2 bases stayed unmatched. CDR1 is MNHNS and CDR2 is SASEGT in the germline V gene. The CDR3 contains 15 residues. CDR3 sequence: CASSDGGVSTDTQYF. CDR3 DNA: TGTGCCAGCAGTGACGGGGGGGTCAGCACAGATACGCAGTATTTT.

The CDR3 nucleotides are TGTGCCAGCAGCCCGGCGGGACTAGGGGCCTACAATGAGCAGTTCTTC. Translation: CASSPAGLGAYNEQFF. The chain recombines TRBV11-2 with TRBJ2-1; TRBD2 aligns across 8 bases. Germline V lookup: CDR1 SGHAT, CDR2 FQNNGV. There are 16 residues in the CDR3. V shed 5 bases, J shed 2 bases, and the junction held 8 bases outside the gene matches.

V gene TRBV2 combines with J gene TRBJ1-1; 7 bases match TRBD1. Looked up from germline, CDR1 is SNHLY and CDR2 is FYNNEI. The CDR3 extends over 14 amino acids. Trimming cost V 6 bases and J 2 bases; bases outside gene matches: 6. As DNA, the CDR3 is TGTGCCAGCAGGCGACAGGGATCTAACACTGAAGCTTTCTTT. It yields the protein CASRRQGSNTEAFF.

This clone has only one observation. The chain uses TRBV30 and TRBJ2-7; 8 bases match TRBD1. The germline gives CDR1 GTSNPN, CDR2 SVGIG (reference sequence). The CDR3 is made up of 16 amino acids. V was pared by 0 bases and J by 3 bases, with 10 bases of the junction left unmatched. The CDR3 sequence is CAWSVPRAGGFYEQYF. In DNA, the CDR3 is TGTGCCTGGAGTGTACCGAGGGCAGGGGGCTTCTACGAGCAGTACTTC.

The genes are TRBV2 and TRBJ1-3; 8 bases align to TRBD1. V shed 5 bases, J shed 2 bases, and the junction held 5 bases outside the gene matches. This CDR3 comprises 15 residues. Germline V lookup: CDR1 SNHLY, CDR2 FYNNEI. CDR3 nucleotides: TGTGCCAGCAGTATCGACAGGGGAGCTGGAAACACCATATATTTT. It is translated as CASSIDRGAGNTIYF.

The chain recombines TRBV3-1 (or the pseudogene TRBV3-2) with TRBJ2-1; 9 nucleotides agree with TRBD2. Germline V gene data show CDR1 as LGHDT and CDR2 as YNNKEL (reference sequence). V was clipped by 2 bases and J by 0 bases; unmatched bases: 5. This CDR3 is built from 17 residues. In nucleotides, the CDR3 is TGTGCCAGCAGCCAATCGAAGCGGGGGGCCTCCTACAATGAGCAGTTCTTC. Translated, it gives CASSQSKRGASYNEQFF.

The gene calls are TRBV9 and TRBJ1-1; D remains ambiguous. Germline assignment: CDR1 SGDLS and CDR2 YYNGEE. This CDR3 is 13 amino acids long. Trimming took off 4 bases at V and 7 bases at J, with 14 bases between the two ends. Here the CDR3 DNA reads TGTGCCAGCAGCCGTACAGATACCCTTGAAGCTTTCTTT. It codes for CASSRTDTLEAFF.

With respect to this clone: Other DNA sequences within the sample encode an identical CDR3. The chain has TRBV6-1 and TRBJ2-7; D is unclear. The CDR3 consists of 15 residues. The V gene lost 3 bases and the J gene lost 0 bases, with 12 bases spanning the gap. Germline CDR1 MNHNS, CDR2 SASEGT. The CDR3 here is CASSEATSGSYEQYF. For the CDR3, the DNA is TGTGCCAGCAGTGAGGCGACCTCAGGCTCCTACGAGCAGTACTTC.

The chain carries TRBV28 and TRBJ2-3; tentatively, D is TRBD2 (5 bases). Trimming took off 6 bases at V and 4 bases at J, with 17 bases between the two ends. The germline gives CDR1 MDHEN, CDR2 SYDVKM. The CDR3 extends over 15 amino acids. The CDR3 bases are TGTGCCAGCAGCTCATCCGGGATCCCACCAGATACGCAGTATTTT. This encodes CASSSSGIPPDTQYF. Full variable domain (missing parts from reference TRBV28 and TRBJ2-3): DVKVTQSSRYLVKRTGEKVFLECVQDMDHENMFWYRQDPGLGLRLIYFSYDVKMKEKGDIPEGYSVSREKKERFSLILESASTNQTSMYLCASSSSGIPPDTQYFGPGTRLTVL.

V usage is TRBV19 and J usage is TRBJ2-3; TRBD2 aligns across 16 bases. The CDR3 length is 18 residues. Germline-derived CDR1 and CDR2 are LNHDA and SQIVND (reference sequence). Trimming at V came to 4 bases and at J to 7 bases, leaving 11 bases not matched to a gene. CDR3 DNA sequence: TGTGCCAGTAGTAATCTACCGGGACTAGCGGGAGGGTCAAATACGCAGTATTTT. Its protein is CASSNLPGLAGGSNTQYF.

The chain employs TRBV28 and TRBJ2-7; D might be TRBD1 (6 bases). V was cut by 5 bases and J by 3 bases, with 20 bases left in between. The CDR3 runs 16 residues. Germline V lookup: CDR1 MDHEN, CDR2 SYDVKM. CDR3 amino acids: CASSLDTGHIGYEQYF. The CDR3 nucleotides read TGTGCCAGCAGTCTTGACACGGGACATATAGGCTACGAGCAGTACTTC.